The T cell receptor (beta chain) described here comes from a study of T cell responses to AZD1222 COVID-19 vaccine. Clones were sequenced by immunoSEQ multiplex PCR, and TCRdb holds only the in-frame ones, with some missing. The sample yields about 91,000 clones, approximately 90% seen once. Germline CDR1 is SGDLS and CDR2 is YYNGEE. CDR3 length: 14 amino acids. The V gene end was trimmed by 0 bases and the J gene end by 7 bases; junction bases not matched to a gene: 7. This specimen consisted of peripheral blood, obtained 28 days after the second AZD1222 dose. V gene TRBV9 combines with J gene TRBJ2-7; TRBD1 agrees at 7 bases. The receptor comes from an adult who received the AZD1222 COVID-19 vaccine. The CDR3, as DNA: TGTGCCAGCAGCGTAGGGGACAGCCTCGGTGAGCAGTACTTC. Its protein product is CASSVGDSLGEQYF. The variable domain in full, completed from reference TRBV9 and TRBJ2-7, reads DSGVTQTPKHLITATGQRVTLRCSPRSGDLSVYWYQQSLDQGLQFLIQYYNGEERAKGNILERFSAQQFPDLHSELNLSSLELGDSALYFCASSVGDSLGEQYFGPGTRLTVT.